The source of this TCR beta chain is a study of shared clonotypes between healthy human individuals. Germline CDR1 reads MNHEY; CDR2 reads SVGAGI. CDR3 size: 14 residues. Unmatched junction bases numbered 3, after V lost 5 bases and J lost 0 bases. Study results and caveats: The study found approximately 5% of naive CD4 clonotypes shared across four donors. Blood was the sole source, and tissue repertoires probably differ.

The repertoire was sequenced with immunoSEQ multiplex PCR; TCRdb's copy has only in-frame clones and lacks some. The table records millions of clones, about 92% of them present only once. To note about this clone: The antigen is undetermined. Other nucleotide sequences from this sample produce the same CDR3.

The V gene is TRBV6-5, the J gene TRBJ1-2; 7 nucleotides align to TRBD1. The sequenced sample consisted of naive CD4+ T cells from PBMCs. The subset here: CD45RA+ positively selected. This clonotype was sampled from a man between 18 and 35 years old in good health. Some clones in this sample may be carry-over from other donors' samples. The CDR3 DNA reads as TGTGCCAGCAGTCTCACAGGGGCTAACTATGGCTACACCTTC. Translation: CASSLTGANYGYTF.